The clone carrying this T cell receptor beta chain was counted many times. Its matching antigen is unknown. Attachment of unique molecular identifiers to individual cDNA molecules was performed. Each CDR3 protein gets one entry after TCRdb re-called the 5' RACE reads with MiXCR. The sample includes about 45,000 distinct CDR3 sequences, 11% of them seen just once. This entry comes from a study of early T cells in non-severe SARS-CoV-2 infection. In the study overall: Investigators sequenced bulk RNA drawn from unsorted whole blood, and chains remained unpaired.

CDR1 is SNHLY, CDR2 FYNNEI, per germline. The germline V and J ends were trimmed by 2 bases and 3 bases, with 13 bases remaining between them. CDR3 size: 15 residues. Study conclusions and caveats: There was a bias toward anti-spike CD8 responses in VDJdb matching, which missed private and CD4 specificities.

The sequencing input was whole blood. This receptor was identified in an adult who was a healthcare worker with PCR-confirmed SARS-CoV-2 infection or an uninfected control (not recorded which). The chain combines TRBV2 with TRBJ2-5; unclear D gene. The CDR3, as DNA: TGTGCCAGCAGTGAAACGGGTAGTATTGAAGAGACCCAGTACTTC. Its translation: CASSETGSIEETQYF.